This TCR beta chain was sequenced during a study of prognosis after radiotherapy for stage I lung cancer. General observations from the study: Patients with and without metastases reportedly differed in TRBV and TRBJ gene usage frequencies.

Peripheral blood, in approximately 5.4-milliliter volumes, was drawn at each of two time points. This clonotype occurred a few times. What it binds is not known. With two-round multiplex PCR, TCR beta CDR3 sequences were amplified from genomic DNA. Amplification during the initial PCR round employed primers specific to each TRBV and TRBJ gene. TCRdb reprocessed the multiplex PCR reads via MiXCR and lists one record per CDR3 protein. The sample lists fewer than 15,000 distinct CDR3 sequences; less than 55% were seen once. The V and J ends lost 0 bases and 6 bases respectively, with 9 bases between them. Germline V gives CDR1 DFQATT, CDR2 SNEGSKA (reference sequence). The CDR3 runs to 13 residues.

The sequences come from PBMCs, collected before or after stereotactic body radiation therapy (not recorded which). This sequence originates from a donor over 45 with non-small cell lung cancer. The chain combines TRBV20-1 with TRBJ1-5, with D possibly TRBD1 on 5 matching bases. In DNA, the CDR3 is TGCAGTGCTAGAGAGGGCGGGGGTCAGCCCCAGCATTTT. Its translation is CSAREGGGQPQHF.